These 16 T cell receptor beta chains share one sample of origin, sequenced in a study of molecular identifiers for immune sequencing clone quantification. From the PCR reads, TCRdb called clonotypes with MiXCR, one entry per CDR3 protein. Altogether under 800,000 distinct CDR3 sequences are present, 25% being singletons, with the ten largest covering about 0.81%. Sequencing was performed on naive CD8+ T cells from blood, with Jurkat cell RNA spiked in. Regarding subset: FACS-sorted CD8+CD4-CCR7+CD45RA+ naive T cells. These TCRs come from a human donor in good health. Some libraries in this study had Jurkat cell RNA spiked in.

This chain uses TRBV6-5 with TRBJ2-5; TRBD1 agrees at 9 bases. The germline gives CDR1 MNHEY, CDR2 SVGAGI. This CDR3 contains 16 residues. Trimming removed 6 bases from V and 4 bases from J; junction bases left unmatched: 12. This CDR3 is CASRQKTGGWGETQYF. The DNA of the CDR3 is TGTGCCAGCAGACAGAAGACAGGGGGGTGGGGAGAGACCCAGTACTTC.

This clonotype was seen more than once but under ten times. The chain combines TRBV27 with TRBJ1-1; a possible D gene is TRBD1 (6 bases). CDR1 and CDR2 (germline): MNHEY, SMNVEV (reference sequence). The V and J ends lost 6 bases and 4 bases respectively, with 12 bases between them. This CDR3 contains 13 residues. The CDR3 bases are TGTGCCAGCAGATCACCAGGGGTCACTGAAGCTTTCTTT. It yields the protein CASRSPGVTEAFF.

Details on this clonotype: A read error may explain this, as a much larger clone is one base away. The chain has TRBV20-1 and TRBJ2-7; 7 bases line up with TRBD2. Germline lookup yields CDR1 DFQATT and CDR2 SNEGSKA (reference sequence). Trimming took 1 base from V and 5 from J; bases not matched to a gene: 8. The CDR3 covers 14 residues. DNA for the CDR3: TGCAGTGCTAGAGCGTTGTCAGGGACTAACGAGCAGTACTTC. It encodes CSARALSGTNEQYF.

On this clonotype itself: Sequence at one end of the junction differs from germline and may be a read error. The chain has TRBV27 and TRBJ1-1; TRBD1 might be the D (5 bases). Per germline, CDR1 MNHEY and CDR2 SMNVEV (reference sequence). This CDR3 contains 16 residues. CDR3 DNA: TGTGTCAGCAGTCCCGCGACGGGACTGGGGCCTACTGAAGCTTTCTTT. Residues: CVSSPATGLGPTEAFF.

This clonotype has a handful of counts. As DNA, the CDR3 is TGTGCCTGGACTAAGTTTAGGACAGGGGGCGAAAAACTGTTTTTT. Translating it yields CAWTKFRTGGEKLFF. The chain is built from TRBV30 and TRBJ1-4; 11 bases fit TRBD1. The CDR3 covers 15 residues. Germline V lookup: CDR1 GTSNPN, CDR2 SVGIG (reference sequence). With 4 bases clipped from V and 8 bases from J, the junction kept 9 bases outside the gene matches.

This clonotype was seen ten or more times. CDR3 bases: TGTGCCAGCAGCTTAGCCCTTTTCACGGGGACCCTCCAAGAGACCCAGTACTTC. Encoded protein: CASSLALFTGTLQETQYF. V and J are TRBV7-2 and TRBJ2-5; D may match TRBD1 or TRBD2 (5 bases each). In germline, CDR1 is SGHTA, CDR2 FQGNSA. V was cut by 0 bases and J by 1 base, with 18 bases left in between. The CDR3 consists of 18 residues.

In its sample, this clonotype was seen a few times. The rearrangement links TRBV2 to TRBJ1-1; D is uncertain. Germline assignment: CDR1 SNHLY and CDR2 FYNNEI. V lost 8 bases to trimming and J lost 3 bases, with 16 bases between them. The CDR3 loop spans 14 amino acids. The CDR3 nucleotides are TGTGCCAGCCGAATGGCGCCCCAGGACACTGAAGCTTTCTTT. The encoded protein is CASRMAPQDTEAFF.

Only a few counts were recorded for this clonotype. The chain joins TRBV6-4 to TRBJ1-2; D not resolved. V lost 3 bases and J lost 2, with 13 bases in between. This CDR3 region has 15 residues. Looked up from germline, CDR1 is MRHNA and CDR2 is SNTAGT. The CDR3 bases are TGTGCCAGCAGTGATTATCGCCCGGCCAACTATGGCTACACCTTC. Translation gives CASSDYRPANYGYTF.

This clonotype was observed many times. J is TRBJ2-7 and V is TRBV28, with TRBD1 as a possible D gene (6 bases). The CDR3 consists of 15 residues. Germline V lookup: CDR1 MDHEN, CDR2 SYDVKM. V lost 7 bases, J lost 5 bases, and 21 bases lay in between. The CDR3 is CASNPEGVVNHEQYF. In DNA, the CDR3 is TGTGCCAGCAACCCCGAGGGGGTAGTGAACCACGAGCAGTACTTC.

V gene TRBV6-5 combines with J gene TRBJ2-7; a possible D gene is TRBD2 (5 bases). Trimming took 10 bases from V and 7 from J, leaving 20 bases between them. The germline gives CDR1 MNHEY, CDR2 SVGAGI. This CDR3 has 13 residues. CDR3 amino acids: CATLEEVLGEQYF. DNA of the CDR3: TGTGCCACCCTTGAGGAGGTTTTGGGTGAGCAGTACTTC.

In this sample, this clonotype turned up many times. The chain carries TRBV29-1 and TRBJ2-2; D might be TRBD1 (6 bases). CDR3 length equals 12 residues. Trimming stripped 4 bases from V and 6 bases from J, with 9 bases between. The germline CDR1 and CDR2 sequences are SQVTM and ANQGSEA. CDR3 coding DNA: TGCAGCGTTGCCAGGGGCTCCGGGGAGCTGTTTTTT. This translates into CSVARGSGELFF.

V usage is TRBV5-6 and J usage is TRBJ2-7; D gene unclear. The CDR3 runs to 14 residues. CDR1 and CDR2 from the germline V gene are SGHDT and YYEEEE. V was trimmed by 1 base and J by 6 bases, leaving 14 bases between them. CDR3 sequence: CASSLSQVVGEQYF. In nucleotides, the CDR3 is TGTGCCAGCAGCTTGAGTCAAGTAGTGGGCGAGCAGTACTTC.

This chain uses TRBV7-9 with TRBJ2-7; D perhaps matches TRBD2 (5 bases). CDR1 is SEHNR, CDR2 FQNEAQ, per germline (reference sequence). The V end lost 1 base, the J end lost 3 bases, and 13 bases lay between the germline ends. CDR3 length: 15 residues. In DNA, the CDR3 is TGTGCCAGCAGCTTAGTAACGGGGAACTACTACGAGCAGTACTTC. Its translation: CASSLVTGNYYEQYF.

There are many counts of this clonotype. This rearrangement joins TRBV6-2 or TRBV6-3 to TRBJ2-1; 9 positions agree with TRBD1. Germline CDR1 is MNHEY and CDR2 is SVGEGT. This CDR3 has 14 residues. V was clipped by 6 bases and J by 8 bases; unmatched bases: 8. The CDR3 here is CASRQLTGGDEQFF. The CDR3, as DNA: TGTGCCAGCAGACAGCTAACAGGGGGCGATGAGCAGTTCTTC.

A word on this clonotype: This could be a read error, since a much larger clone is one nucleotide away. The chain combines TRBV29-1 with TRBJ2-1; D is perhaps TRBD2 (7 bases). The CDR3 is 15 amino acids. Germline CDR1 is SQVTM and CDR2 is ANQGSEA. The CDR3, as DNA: TGCAGCCACTCCCCCGGGGGGCTTAGATACAATGAGCAGCTCTTC. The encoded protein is CSHSPGGLRYNEQLF.

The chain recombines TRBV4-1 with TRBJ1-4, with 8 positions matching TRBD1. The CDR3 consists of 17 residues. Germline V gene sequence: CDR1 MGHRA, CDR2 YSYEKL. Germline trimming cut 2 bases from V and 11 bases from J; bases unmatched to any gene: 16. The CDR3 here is CASSQPTRTGLGDKLFF. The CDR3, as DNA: TGCGCCAGCAGCCAACCGACCCGGACAGGGCTGGGTGATAAACTGTTTTTT.